This passage covers 8 T cell receptor beta chains from one sample sequenced in a study of patients and donors after allogeneic stem cell transplantation. TCRdb re-analysed the RT-PCR reads in MiXCR, keeping a single row per CDR3 protein. This sample yields 80,000 to 90,000 distinct CDR3 sequences, of which roughly 48% are seen a single time; 60% to 65% belongs to the top ten. The sequenced material came from blood, either unsorted or a sorted T cell fraction (not recorded which). The origin of the receptors is a human donor who was either an allogeneic HSCT recipient or a stem cell or donor lymphocyte infusion donor (not recorded which). It is not recorded whose cells these are; they may come from a transplant donor.

This clonotype turned up a few times. The gene calls are TRBV28 and TRBJ2-3; possible D gene TRBD1, 5 bases. CDR3 size: 16 residues. V was clipped by 7 bases and J by 0 bases, with 17 bases between them. Germline CDR1 and CDR2: MDHEN and SYDVKM. The CDR3 coding sequence is TGTGCCAGCATCGGGTATCTTCAGGGTAGCACAGATACGCAGTATTTT. It translates to CASIGYLQGSTDTQYF. The full variable domain, completed using reference TRBV28 and TRBJ2-3, is DVKVTQSSRYLVKRTGEKVFLECVQDMDHENMFWYRQDPGLGLRLIYFSYDVKMKEKGDIPEGYSVSREKKERFSLILESASTNQTSMYLCASIGYLQGSTDTQYFGPGTRLTVL.

The DNA of the CDR3 is TGCAAGCGTATGTGGGACTCCCCCTACGAGCAGTACTTC. This encodes CKRMWDSPYEQYF. This chain joins TRBV20-1 and TRBJ2-7; tentative D call: TRBD2 (6 bases). The CDR3 has 13 amino acids. Germline lookup yields CDR1 DFQATT and CDR2 SNEGSKA (reference sequence).

This sequence joins TRBV7-9 and TRBJ2-7; TRBD2 might be the D (7 bases). CDR1 is SEHNR and CDR2 is FQNEAQ in the germline V gene (reference sequence). Trimming pared 3 bases from V and 2 bases from J, leaving 11 bases between. The CDR3 covers 14 residues. CDR3 residues: CASSFSGGTYEQYF. The CDR3 DNA sequence: TGTGCCAGCAGCTTCTCGGGGGGCACCTACGAGCAGTACTTC.

This sequence joins TRBV9 and TRBJ1-1; D is uncertain. V dropped 0 bases and J dropped 2 bases, with 5 bases sitting between them. The CDR3 consists of 13 residues. Germline CDR1 reads SGDLS; CDR2 reads YYNGEE. CDR3 DNA: TGTGCCAGCAGCGTAGGCAAAAACACTGAAGCTTTCTTT. Encoded protein: CASSVGKNTEAFF.

This chain links TRBV4-3 with TRBJ1-2, with 8 bases fitting TRBD1. Germline V gene data show CDR1 as LGHNA and CDR2 as YSLEER. With V trimmed by 4 bases and J by 1 base, 8 bases remained unmatched. The CDR3 length is 16 residues. CDR3 loop: CASSPGGDRNNYGYTF. DNA for the CDR3: TGCGCCAGCAGCCCCGGGGGGGACAGGAATAACTATGGCTACACCTTC.

The rearrangement links TRBV4-2 to TRBJ1-6, with D possibly TRBD1 on 6 matching bases. The V and J ends lost 0 bases and 12 bases respectively, with 15 bases between them. CDR1 LGHNA and CDR2 YNFKEQ come from the germline V gene. The CDR3 has 15 residues. The CDR3 DNA reads TGTGCCAGCAGCCAAGAAGACAGGAGAGAGTTACCCCTCCACTTT. Translating it yields CASSQEDRRELPLHF.

The rearrangement uses TRBV29-1 and TRBJ1-1, with unresolved D. The V and J ends lost 1 base and 6 bases respectively, with 15 bases between them. CDR1 is SQVTM, CDR2 ANQGSEA, per germline. The CDR3 spans 14 residues. DNA of the CDR3: TGCAGCGTTGAAGTCAACTGGGCCGGGCCTGAAGCTTTCTTT. Translated: CSVEVNWAGPEAFF.

Here the CDR3 reads CASSLAGTLNTEAFF. The CDR3 DNA reads as TGTGCCAGCAGCTTAGCCGGGACATTGAACACTGAAGCTTTCTTT. The gene calls are TRBV7-9 and TRBJ1-1, with D possibly matching TRBD1 (6 bases). The germline CDR1 and CDR2 sequences are SEHNR and FQNEAQ (reference sequence). Trimming cost V 0 bases and J 0 bases, with 8 bases left between them. The CDR3 consists of 15 residues.